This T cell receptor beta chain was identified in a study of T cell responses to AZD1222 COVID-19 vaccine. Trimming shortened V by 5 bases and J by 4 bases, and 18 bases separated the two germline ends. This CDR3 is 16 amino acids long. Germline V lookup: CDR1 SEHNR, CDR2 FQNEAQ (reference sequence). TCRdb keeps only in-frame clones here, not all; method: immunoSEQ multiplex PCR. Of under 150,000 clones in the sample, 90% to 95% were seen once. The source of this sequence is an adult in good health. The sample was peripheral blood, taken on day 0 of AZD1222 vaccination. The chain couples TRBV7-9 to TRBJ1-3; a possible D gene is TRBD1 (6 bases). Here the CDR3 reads CASSPHGQLFGNTIYF. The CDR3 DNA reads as TGTGCCAGCAGCCCCCATGGACAGCTATTCGGAAACACCATATATTTT.